The sample holds a few counts of the clone carrying this T cell receptor (beta chain). The antigen is not known. The data are from a study of response to subunit inactivated influenza vaccine. Study-level results: Only a handful of new T cells, the authors suggested, are recruited with each seasonal influenza vaccination.

TCRdb recomputed calls from the RT-PCR reads with MiXCR, one row per CDR3 protein. In the table there are about 580,000 distinct CDR3 sequences, around 13% of which are singletons. The CDR3 consists of 16 residues. The V gene's germline CDR1 is SGHRS and CDR2 YFSETQ. V was clipped by 0 bases and J by 3 bases; unmatched bases: 6. This receptor was identified in a man in his fifties who received an inactivated influenza vaccine. Material: PBMCs from blood, obtained 11 to 12 days after vaccination. The rearrangement links TRBV5-1 to TRBJ2-7, with 10 nucleotides matching TRBD2. The CDR3 nucleotides are TGCGCCAGCAGCTTGGAGTTACGGACTAGCGGCTACGAGCAGTACTTC. Translating gives CASSLELRTSGYEQYF. Complete variable domain (other parts from reference TRBV5-1 and TRBJ2-7): KAGVTQTPRYLIKTRGQQVTLSCSPISGHRSVSWYQQTPGQGLQFLFEYFSETQRNKGNFPGRFSGRQFSNSRSEMNVSTLELGDSALYLCASSLELRTSGYEQYFGPGTRLTVT.